These 13 T cell receptor beta chains originate from one sample sequenced in a study of blood T cell repertoires in COVID-19. The method was immunoSEQ multiplex PCR; TCRdb's version includes in-frame clones alone and lacks a portion of them. The sample lists about 78,000 clones, around 74% occurring once. The sample consisted of peripheral blood. These TCRs come from a human donor in a cohort sampled during active COVID-19.

This clone was detected once. This chain links TRBV18 with TRBJ1-2, with D possibly TRBD1 on 5 matching bases. This CDR3 has 15 amino acids. V was clipped by 3 bases and J by 8 bases, with 19 bases between them. Germline V gives CDR1 KGHSH, CDR2 LQKENI. DNA for the CDR3: TGTGCCAGCTCACCCCTTTCCGACAGTAAGATGGGCTACACCTTC. Translation: CASSPLSDSKMGYTF.

J is TRBJ2-4 and V is TRBV6-6; 14 positions agree with TRBD2. Trimming at V came to 6 bases and at J to 7 bases, leaving 5 bases not matched to a gene. Germline-derived CDR1 and CDR2 are MNHNY and SVGAGI (reference sequence). The CDR3 totals 15 residues. CDR3 protein: CASSPRLAGGNIQYF. In DNA, the CDR3 is TGTGCCAGCAGCCCTAGACTAGCGGGGGGGAACATTCAGTACTTC.

V is TRBV13 and J is TRBJ2-1; TRBD2 matches 13 bases. CDR3 length: 15 residues. The trim removed 5 bases at V and 9 bases at J, leaving 7 bases unmatched. Germline CDR1 and CDR2: PRHDT and FYEKMQ (reference sequence). The CDR3, as DNA: TGTGCCAGCAGCATACTAGCGGGGGGGGCGTTTGAGCAGTTCTTC. Translation gives CASSILAGGAFEQFF.

The sample holds a few counts of this clone. CDR3 in amino acids: CASSPGGAVAKNIQYF. CDR3 bases: TGCGCCAGCAGCCCAGGAGGGGCCGTAGCCAAAAACATTCAGTACTTC. This chain joins TRBV5-1 and TRBJ2-4; possibly TRBD2 for D (6 bases). Germline values: CDR1 SGHRS, CDR2 YFSETQ. V was clipped by 4 bases and J by 0 bases, with 14 bases between them. The CDR3 length is 16 residues.

The rearrangement links TRBV5-1 to TRBJ1-2; TRBD1 matches at 7 bases. Germline V gives CDR1 SGHRS, CDR2 YFSETQ. This CDR3 has 14 residues. With 4 bases clipped from V and 6 bases from J, the junction kept 9 bases outside the gene matches. DNA of the CDR3: TGCGCCAGCAGCCGGGGGACAGAAGCCGATGGCTACACCTTC. Protein product: CASSRGTEADGYTF.

This chain connects TRBV11-1 to TRBJ2-7, with D possibly being TRBD2 (5 bases). The CDR3 spans 14 residues. V was clipped by 5 bases and J by 2 bases, with 13 bases between them. Germline assignment: CDR1 SGHAT and CDR2 FQDESV (reference sequence). This CDR3 reads CASSPLANPYEQYF. The CDR3 bases are TGTGCCAGCAGCCCGTTAGCGAACCCCTACGAGCAGTACTTC.

In nucleotides, the CDR3 is TGCGCCAGCAGTCCGACTAGTGCGGGAAGAGAGCAGTACTTC. It is translated as CASSPTSAGREQYF. The V and J genes are TRBV10-2 and TRBJ2-7, with D possibly matching TRBD2 (6 bases). V lost 5 bases and J 7 bases, leaving 18 bases between the germline ends. Germline CDR1 reads WSHSY; CDR2 reads SAAADI. This CDR3 has 14 residues.

This chain connects TRBV7-8 to TRBJ1-2; D gene unclear. The germline CDR1 and CDR2 sequences are SGHVS and FQNEAQ. CDR3 length: 12 amino acids. V gave up 5 bases and J gave up 5 bases, with 9 bases separating them. The CDR3 DNA is TGTGCCAGCAGCCTAGGAGTTTATGGCTACACCTTC. Protein product: CASSLGVYGYTF.

The rearrangement uses TRBV6-7 and TRBJ2-5; perhaps TRBD1 as D (7 bases). TRBV6-7 is labeled an ORF, and its function is uncertain. Trimming removed 0 bases at V and 0 bases at J, with 14 bases between. The CDR3 runs to 17 residues. The CDR3 protein is CASSYSRGRGDQETQYF. CDR3 DNA sequence: TGTGCCAGCAGTTACTCGAGAGGCAGGGGGGACCAAGAGACCCAGTACTTC.

The genes are TRBV5-1 and TRBJ1-4, with TRBD1 matching 7 bases. CDR3 size: 14 residues. Germline V gene data show CDR1 as SGHRS and CDR2 as YFSETQ. V was clipped by 4 bases and J by 2 bases; unmatched bases: 2. The CDR3 nucleotides are TGCGCCAGCAGCGCACAGGGGACTAATGAAAAACTGTTTTTT. It specifies CASSAQGTNEKLFF.

This sequence joins TRBV6-1 and TRBJ2-7, with 7 bases aligning to TRBD2. The V segment lost 1 base and the J segment 3 bases; nucleotides outside the gene matches: 18. Germline values: CDR1 MNHNS, CDR2 SASEGT. The CDR3 loop spans 19 amino acids. CDR3 loop: CASSEGPEEWGGSFYEQYF. DNA for the CDR3: TGTGCCAGCAGTGAAGGTCCTGAGGAGTGGGGCGGGAGCTTCTACGAGCAGTACTTC.

This chain links TRBV21-1 with TRBJ2-1; the table assigns TRBD2, which was not confirmed against the DNA. TRBV21-1 is a pseudogene. There are 18 residues in the CDR3. The CDR3 nucleotides read TGTGCCAGCAGCCTCCGAGGCCCGAGACTAGTAGGATACAATGAGCAGTTCTTC. It codes for CASSLRGPRLVGYNEQFF.

This clone has just a few counts. The chain is built from TRBV2 and TRBJ2-5, with a weak D call TRBD1 (6 bases). Germline V gene lookup returns CDR1 SNHLY and CDR2 FYNNEI. This CDR3 is 11 amino acids long. Trimming took 6 bases from V and 5 from J, leaving 7 bases between them. The CDR3 coding sequence is TGTGCCAGCAGGCAGGGGGAGACCCAGTACTTC. Encoded protein: CASRQGETQYF.